One and the same sample provided the 19 T cell receptor beta chains below, sequenced in a study of blood T cell repertoires in COVID-19. The method was immunoSEQ multiplex PCR; TCRdb's version includes in-frame clones alone and lacks a portion of them. The repertoire holds fewer than 250,000 clones, with approximately 86% as singletons. The specimen was PBMCs or T cells enriched from blood (not recorded which). The receptors stem from a woman in her twenties or thirties with acute COVID-19.

The chain has TRBV12-5 and TRBJ1-1; 7 nucleotides agree with TRBD1. V shed 6 bases, J shed 1 base, and the junction held 8 bases outside the gene matches. CDR3 length: 15 residues. Germline values: CDR1 LGHNT, CDR2 FRNRAP. CDR3 sequence: CASGRHRGTNTEAFF. CDR3 sequence (DNA): TGTGCTAGTGGGCGTCACAGGGGAACGAACACTGAAGCTTTCTTT.

The V call is TRBV5-8, the J call TRBJ2-4, with D hard to call. Germline lookup yields CDR1 SGHTS and CDR2 YDEGEE. V gave up 0 bases and J gave up 1 base, with 8 bases separating them. This CDR3 comprises 15 residues. The CDR3 here is CASSLGPGAKNIQYF. The CDR3 DNA sequence: TGTGCCAGCAGCTTGGGGCCCGGGGCCAAAAACATTCAGTACTTC.

The chain combines TRBV30 with TRBJ1-3; 7 bases match TRBD1. V lost 0 bases and J lost 11; bases outside the gene matches: 7. This CDR3 has 13 residues. The germline gives CDR1 GTSNPN, CDR2 SVGIG (reference sequence). The CDR3 spells CAWSVTGSGAIYF. For the CDR3, the DNA is TGTGCCTGGAGTGTGACAGGGTCCGGGGCCATATATTTT.

The chain links TRBV27 to TRBJ1-5; 7 bases agree with TRBD1. This CDR3 has 14 amino acids. Trimming took 5 bases from V and 7 from J; bases not matched to a gene: 8. The germline V gene has CDR1 MNHEY and CDR2 SMNVEV (reference sequence). For the CDR3, the DNA is TGTGCCAGCAGTCCCCGCAGGGGGAGACAGCCCCAGCATTTT. The encoded protein is CASSPRRGRQPQHF.

The J gene is TRBJ2-7, the V gene TRBV6-5; a weak D match, TRBD2 (5 bases). Per the germline V gene, CDR1 is MNHEY and CDR2 is SVGAGI. CDR3 length: 12 amino acids. V shed 2 bases and J shed 6 bases, with 8 bases lying between them. Here the CDR3 reads CASSYGGSEQYF. CDR3 DNA: TGTGCCAGCAGTTACGGAGGATCCGAGCAGTACTTC.

The chain carries TRBV5-6 and TRBJ1-1, with D uncertain. The germline V gene encodes CDR1 SGHDT and CDR2 YYEEEE. The ends were cut back, 2 bases at V and 12 bases at J, with 20 bases in the middle. The CDR3 length is 14 residues. The CDR3 reads CASSLRVRTAETFF. CDR3 DNA: TGTGCCAGCAGCTTAAGGGTCCGAACAGCGGAAACTTTCTTT.

The gene calls are TRBV7-8 and TRBJ2-7, with 10 positions matching TRBD2. Unmatched junction bases numbered 2, after V lost 1 base and J lost 5 bases. Germline V gene data show CDR1 as SGHVS and CDR2 as FQNEAQ. The CDR3 sequence is 14 residues long. The DNA of the CDR3 is TGTGCCAGCAGCTTAGGGACTAGCGGCCACGAGCAGTACTTC. Encoded protein: CASSLGTSGHEQYF.

This chain links TRBV19 with TRBJ1-2; D remains ambiguous. V was trimmed by 6 bases and J by 4 bases, leaving 12 bases between them. The CDR3 totals 13 residues. Germline V CDR1 and CDR2: LNHDA, SQIVND (reference sequence). The CDR3 DNA reads TGTGCCAGTAGCGTGCGTAGAGGCTATGGCTACACCTTC. This translates into CASSVRRGYGYTF.

In DNA, the CDR3 is TGTGCCAGTTCCCCGACTGAGAACACTGAAGCTTTCTTT. This gives the protein CASSPTENTEAFF. The V gene is TRBV19, the J gene TRBJ1-1; D is undetermined. V was cut by 8 bases and J by 1 base, with 11 bases left in between. Germline-derived CDR1 and CDR2 are LNHDA and SQIVND (reference sequence). This CDR3 is 13 amino acids long.

The genes are TRBV10-3 and TRBJ1-1; D is perhaps TRBD1 (6 bases). CDR3 length equals 13 residues. V lost 10 bases to trimming and J lost 3 bases, with 15 bases between them. In germline, CDR1 is ENHRY, CDR2 SYGVKD. Here the CDR3 reads CASRREGDTEAFF. In DNA form, the CDR3 reads TGTGCCAGCCGGAGGGAGGGGGACACTGAAGCTTTCTTT.

This chain connects TRBV18 to TRBJ2-2, with D possibly matching TRBD1 (5 bases). The CDR3 covers 14 residues. Per germline, CDR1 KGHSH and CDR2 LQKENI. V dropped 6 bases and J dropped 7 bases, with 15 bases sitting between them. CDR3 residues: CASSISGFDGELFF. In DNA form, the CDR3 reads TGTGCCAGCTCGATATCAGGGTTTGACGGGGAGCTGTTTTTT.

The chain joins TRBV10-2 to TRBJ1-6; 8 positions match TRBD1. The CDR3 contains 14 residues. The V and J ends lost 8 bases and 9 bases, in that order; junction bases with no gene match: 9. Per germline, CDR1 WSHSY and CDR2 SAAADI. The CDR3 is CASSIWTGTSPLHF. CDR3 DNA sequence: TGCGCCAGCTCGATCTGGACAGGGACTTCACCCCTCCACTTT.

This sequence joins TRBV5-1 and TRBJ2-7, with D hard to call. V lost 1 base to trimming and J lost 5 bases, with 16 bases between them. The CDR3 sequence is 15 residues long. Germline-derived CDR1 and CDR2 are SGHRS and YFSETQ. The CDR3 coding sequence is TGCGCCAGCAGCTTGCGACACGGTACTTGGAACGAGCAGTACTTC. The encoded protein is CASSLRHGTWNEQYF.

V is TRBV5-4 and J is TRBJ1-2; maybe TRBD1 (5 bases). Trimming removed 0 bases from V and 8 bases from J, with 11 bases in between. Germline CDR1 is SGHNT and CDR2 is YYREEE (reference sequence). The CDR3 sequence is 13 residues long. CDR3 nucleotides: TGTGCCAGCAGCTTGGTGGCAGGGTGGGGCTACACCTTC. It specifies CASSLVAGWGYTF. The full variable domain, completed using reference TRBV5-4 and TRBJ1-2, is ETGVTQSPTHLIKTRGQQVTLRCSSQSGHNTVSWYQQALGQGPQFIFQYYREEENGRGNFPPRFSGLQFPNYSSELNVNALELDDSALYLCASSLVAGWGYTFGSGTRLTVV.

This rearrangement joins TRBV7-9 to TRBJ1-2; 8 nucleotides align to TRBD1. With V trimmed by 5 bases and J by 6 bases, 8 bases remained unmatched. The germline V gene has CDR1 SEHNR and CDR2 FQNEAQ (reference sequence). The CDR3 runs 14 residues. In DNA, the CDR3 is TGTGCCAGCAGCCTGGCGGGACAGGAGGATGGCTACACCTTC. It translates to CASSLAGQEDGYTF.

The chain links TRBV19 to TRBJ1-2, with 10 bases aligning to TRBD1. Germline loops: CDR1 LNHDA, CDR2 SQIVND (reference sequence). CDR3 length equals 14 residues. The V and J ends lost 7 bases and 8 bases, in that order; junction bases with no gene match: 10. The CDR3 reads CASKWTGGERGYTF. The CDR3 DNA reads as TGTGCCAGTAAATGGACAGGGGGAGAGCGAGGCTACACCTTC.

In its sample, this clone was seen once. The chain combines TRBV5-8 with TRBJ1-2, with D unresolved. This CDR3 comprises 15 residues. CDR1 SGHTS and CDR2 YDEGEE come from the germline V gene. V gave up 0 bases and J gave up 5 bases, with 14 bases separating them. This chain's CDR3 is CASSLAREEEYGYTF. CDR3 bases: TGTGCCAGCAGCTTGGCCCGGGAAGAGGAGTATGGCTACACCTTC.

The chain employs TRBV12-3 or TRBV12-4 and TRBJ2-2; unclear D gene. V was clipped by 6 bases and J by 7 bases, with 9 bases between them. The CDR3 spans 12 residues. CDR3 in amino acids: CASSPVSGELFF. CDR3 DNA sequence: TGTGCCAGCAGCCCCGTCAGCGGGGAGCTGTTTTTT.

J is TRBJ1-5 and V is TRBV19, with a possible D match to TRBD1 (6 bases). The V end lost 4 bases, the J end lost 3 bases, and 13 bases lay between the germline ends. The germline V gene encodes CDR1 LNHDA and CDR2 SQIVND (reference sequence). CDR3 size: 15 residues. The CDR3 protein is CASSTLQGYNQPQHF. The DNA for the CDR3 is TGTGCCAGTAGTACCCTACAGGGTTACAATCAGCCCCAGCATTTT.